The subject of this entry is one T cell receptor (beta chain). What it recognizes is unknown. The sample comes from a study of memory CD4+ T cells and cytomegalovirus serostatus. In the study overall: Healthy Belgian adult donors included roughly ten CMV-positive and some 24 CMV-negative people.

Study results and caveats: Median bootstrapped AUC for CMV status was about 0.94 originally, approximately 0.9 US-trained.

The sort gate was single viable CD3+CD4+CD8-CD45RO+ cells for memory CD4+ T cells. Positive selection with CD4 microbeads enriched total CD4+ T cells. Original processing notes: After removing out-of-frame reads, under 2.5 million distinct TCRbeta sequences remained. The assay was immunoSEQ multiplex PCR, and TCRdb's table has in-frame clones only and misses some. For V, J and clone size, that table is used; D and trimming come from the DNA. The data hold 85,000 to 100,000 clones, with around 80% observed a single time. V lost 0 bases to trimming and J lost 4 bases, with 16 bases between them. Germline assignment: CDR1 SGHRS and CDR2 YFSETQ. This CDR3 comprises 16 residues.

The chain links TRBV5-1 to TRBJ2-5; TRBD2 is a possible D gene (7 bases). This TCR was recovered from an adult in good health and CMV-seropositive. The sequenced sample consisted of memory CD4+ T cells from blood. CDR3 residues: CASSLEGGRSAETQYF. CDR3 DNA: TGCGCCAGCAGCTTGGAGGGGGGGCGCTCTGCAGAGACCCAGTACTTC. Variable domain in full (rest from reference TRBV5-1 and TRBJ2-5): KAGVTQTPRYLIKTRGQQVTLSCSPISGHRSVSWYQQTPGQGLQFLFEYFSETQRNKGNFPGRFSGRQFSNSRSEMNVSTLELGDSALYLCASSLEGGRSAETQYFGPGTRLLVL.